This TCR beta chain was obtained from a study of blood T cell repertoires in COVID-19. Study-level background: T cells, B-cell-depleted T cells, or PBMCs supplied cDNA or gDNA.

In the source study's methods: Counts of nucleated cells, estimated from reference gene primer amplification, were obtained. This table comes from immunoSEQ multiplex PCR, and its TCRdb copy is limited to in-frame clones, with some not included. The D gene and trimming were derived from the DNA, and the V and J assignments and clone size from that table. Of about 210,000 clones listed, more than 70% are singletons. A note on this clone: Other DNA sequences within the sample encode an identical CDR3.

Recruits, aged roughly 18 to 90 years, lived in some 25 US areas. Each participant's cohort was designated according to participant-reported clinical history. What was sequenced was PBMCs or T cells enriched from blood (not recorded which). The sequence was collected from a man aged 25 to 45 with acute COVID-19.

The CDR3 sequence: CASSFGTSGDEQYF. Written as DNA, the CDR3 is TGCGCCAGCAGCTTTGGGACTAGCGGGGACGAGCAGTACTTC. V and J are TRBV5-1 and TRBJ2-7, with 13 bases lining up with TRBD2. The V segment lost 2 bases and the J segment 5 bases; nucleotides outside the gene matches: 1. Per germline, CDR1 SGHRS and CDR2 YFSETQ. The length of the CDR3 is 14 residues.